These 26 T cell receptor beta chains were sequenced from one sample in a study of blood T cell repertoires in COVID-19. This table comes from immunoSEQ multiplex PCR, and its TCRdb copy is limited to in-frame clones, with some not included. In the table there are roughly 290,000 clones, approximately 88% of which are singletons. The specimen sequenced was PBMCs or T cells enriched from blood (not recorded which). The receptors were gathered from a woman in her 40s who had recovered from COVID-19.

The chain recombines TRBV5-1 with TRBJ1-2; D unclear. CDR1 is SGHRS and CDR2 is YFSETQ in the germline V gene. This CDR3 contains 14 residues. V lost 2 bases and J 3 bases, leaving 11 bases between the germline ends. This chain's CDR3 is CASSFGGPDYGYTF. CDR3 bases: TGCGCCAGCAGCTTTGGAGGACCCGACTATGGCTACACCTTC.

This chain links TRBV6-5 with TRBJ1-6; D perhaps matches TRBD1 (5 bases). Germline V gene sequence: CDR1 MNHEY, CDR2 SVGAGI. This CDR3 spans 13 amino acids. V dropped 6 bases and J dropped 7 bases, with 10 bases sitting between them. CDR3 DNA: TGTGCCAGCAGGTTCGGGGGAAATTCACCCCTCCACTTT. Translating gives CASRFGGNSPLHF.

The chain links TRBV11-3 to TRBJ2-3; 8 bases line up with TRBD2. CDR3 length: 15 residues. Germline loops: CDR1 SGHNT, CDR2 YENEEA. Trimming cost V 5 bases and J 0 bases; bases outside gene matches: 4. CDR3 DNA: TGTGCCAGCAGCCAAGCGGGGGCGAGCACAGATACGCAGTATTTT. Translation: CASSQAGASTDTQYF.

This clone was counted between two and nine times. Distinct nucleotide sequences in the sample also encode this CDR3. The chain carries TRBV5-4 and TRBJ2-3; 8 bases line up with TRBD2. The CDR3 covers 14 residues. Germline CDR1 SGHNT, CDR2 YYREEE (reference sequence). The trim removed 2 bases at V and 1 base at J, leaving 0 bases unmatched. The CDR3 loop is CASSLAGGTDTQYF. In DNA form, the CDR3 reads TGTGCCAGCAGCTTAGCGGGGGGCACAGATACGCAGTATTTT.

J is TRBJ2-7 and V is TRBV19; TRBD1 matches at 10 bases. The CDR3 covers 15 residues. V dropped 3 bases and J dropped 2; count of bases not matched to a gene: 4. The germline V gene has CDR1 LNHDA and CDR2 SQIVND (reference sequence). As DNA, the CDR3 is TGTGCCAGTAGTATGGGGACAGGGGCAACCTACGAGCAGTACTTC. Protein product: CASSMGTGATYEQYF.

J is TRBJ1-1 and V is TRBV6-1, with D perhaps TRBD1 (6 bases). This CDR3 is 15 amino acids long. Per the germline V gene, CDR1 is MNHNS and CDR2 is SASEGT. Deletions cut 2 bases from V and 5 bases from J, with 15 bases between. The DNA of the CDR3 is TGTGCCAGCAGTGAACCCGGGGGGCGAGGAACTGAAGCTTTCTTT. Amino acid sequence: CASSEPGGRGTEAFF.

Here the CDR3 DNA reads TGTGCCAGCAGTTCGACTACGGGACAGAGCCGATCTTTGTATACGCAGTATTTT. This codes for CASSSTTGQSRSLYTQYF. V is TRBV6-2 or TRBV6-3 and J is TRBJ2-3; 7 bases match TRBD1. V shed 4 bases, J shed 7 bases, and the junction held 20 bases outside the gene matches. The CDR3 consists of 18 residues. The germline CDR1 and CDR2 sequences are MNHEY and SVGEGT.

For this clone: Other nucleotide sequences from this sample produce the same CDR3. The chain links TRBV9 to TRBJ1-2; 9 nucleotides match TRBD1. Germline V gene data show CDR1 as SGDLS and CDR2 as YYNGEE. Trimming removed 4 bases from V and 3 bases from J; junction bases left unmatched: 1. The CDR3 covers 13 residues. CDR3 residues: CASSTGGDYGYTF. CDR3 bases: TGTGCCAGCAGCACAGGGGGCGACTATGGCTACACCTTC.

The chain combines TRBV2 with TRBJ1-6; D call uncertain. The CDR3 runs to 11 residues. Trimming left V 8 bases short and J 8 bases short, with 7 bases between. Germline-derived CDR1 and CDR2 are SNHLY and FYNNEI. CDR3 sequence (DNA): TGTGCCAGCTCTGGAGATTCACCCCTCCACTTT. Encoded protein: CASSGDSPLHF.

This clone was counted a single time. CDR3 in DNA: TGTGCCAGCAGCTTCGAAAAGTGGGCAGGGAAGATTTATGAAAAACTGTTTTTT. As protein: CASSFEKWAGKIYEKLFF. The rearrangement joins TRBV11-3 to TRBJ1-4; perhaps TRBD1 as D (5 bases). Trimming pared 3 bases from V and 6 bases from J, leaving 23 bases between. Germline V gene lookup returns CDR1 SGHNT and CDR2 YENEEA. CDR3 length: 18 residues.

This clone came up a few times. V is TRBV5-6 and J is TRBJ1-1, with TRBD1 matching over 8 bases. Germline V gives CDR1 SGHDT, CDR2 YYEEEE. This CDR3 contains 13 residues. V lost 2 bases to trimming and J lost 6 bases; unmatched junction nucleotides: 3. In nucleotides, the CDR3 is TGTGCCAGCAGCTTAACAGGGGGGGCTGAAGCTTTCTTT. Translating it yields CASSLTGGAEAFF.

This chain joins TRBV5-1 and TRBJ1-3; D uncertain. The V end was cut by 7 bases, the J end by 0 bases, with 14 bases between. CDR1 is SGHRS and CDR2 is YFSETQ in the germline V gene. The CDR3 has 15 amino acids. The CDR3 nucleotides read TGCGCCAGCTCAACTTCAGCGATCTCTGGAAACACCATATATTTT. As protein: CASSTSAISGNTIYF.

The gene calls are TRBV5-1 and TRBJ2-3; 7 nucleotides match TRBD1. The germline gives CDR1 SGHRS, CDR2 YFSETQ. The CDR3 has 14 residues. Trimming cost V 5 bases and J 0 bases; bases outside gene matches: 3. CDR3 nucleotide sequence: TGCGCCAGCAGATCGACAGGGAGCACAGATACGCAGTATTTT. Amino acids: CASRSTGSTDTQYF.

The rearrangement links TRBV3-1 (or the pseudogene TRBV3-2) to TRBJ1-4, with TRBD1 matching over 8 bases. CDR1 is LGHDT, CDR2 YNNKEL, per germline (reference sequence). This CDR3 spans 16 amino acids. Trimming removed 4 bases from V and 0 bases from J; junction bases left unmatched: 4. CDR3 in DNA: TGTGCCAGCAGCCCCGACAGGGGTGCAACTAATGAAAAACTGTTTTTT. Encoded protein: CASSPDRGATNEKLFF.

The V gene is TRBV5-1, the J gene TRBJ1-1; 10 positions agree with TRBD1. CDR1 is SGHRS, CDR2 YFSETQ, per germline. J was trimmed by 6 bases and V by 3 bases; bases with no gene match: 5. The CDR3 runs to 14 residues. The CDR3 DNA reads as TGCGCCAGCAGCTCGGACAGGGGGTTGGCTGAAGCTTTCTTT. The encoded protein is CASSSDRGLAEAFF.

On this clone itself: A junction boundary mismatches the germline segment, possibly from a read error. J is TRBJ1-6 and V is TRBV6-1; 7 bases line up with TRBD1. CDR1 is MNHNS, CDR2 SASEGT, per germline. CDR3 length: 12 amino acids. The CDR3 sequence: CASSERGAGGRF. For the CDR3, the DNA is TGTGCCAGCAGTGAACGAGGGGCAGGGGGGAGGTTT.

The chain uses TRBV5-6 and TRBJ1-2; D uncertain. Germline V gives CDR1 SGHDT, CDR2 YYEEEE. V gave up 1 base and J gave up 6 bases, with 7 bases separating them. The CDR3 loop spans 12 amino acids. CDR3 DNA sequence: TGTGCCAGCAGCTTGCGGGGAAATGGCTACACCTTC. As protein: CASSLRGNGYTF.

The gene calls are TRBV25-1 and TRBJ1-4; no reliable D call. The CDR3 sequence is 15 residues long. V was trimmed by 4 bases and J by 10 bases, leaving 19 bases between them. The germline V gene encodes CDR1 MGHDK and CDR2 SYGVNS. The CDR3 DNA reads TGTGCCAGCAGTGGAGACACTGGCGCCCGGGGAAAACTGTTTTTT. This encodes CASSGDTGARGKLFF. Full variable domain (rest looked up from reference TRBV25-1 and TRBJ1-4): EADIYQTPRYLVIGTGKKITLECSQTMGHDKMYWYQQDPGMELHLIHYSYGVNSTEKGDLSSESTVSRIRTEHFPLTLESARPSHTSQYLCASSGDTGARGKLFFGSGTQLSVL.

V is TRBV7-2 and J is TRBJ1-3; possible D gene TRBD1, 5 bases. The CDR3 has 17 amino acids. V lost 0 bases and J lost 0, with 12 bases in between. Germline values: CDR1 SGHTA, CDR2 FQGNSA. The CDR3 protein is CASSLAFDSVSGNTIYF. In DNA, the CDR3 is TGTGCCAGCAGCTTAGCGTTCGACAGTGTCTCTGGAAACACCATATATTTT.

CDR3 nucleotide sequence: TGTGCCAGCAGCTTGAGCGGGGCAGGCCCTAACTATGGCTACACCTTC. It specifies CASSLSGAGPNYGYTF. The chain links TRBV7-6 to TRBJ1-2; tentatively, D is TRBD1 (5 bases). V lost 3 bases and J 0 bases, leaving 14 bases between the germline ends. Germline lookup yields CDR1 SGHVS and CDR2 FNYEAQ. CDR3 length equals 16 residues.

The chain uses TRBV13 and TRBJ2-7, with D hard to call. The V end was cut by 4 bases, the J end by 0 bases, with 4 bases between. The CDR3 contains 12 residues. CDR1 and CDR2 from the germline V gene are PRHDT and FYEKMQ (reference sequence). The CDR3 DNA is TGTGCCAGCAGCTCCTCCTCCTACGAGCAGTACTTC. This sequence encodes CASSSSSYEQYF.

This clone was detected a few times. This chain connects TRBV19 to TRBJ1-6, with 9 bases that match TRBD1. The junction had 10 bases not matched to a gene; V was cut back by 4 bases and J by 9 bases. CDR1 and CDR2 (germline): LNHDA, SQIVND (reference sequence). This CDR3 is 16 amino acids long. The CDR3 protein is CASSTPDRGGGSPLHF. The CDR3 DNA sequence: TGTGCCAGTAGTACCCCGGACAGGGGAGGAGGTTCACCCCTCCACTTT. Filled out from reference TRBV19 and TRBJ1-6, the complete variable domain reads DGGITQSPKYLFRKEGQNVTLSCEQNLNHDAMYWYRQDPGQGLRLIYYSQIVNDFQKGDIAEGYSVSREKKESFPLTVTSAQKNPTAFYLCASSTPDRGGGSPLHFGNGTRLTVT.

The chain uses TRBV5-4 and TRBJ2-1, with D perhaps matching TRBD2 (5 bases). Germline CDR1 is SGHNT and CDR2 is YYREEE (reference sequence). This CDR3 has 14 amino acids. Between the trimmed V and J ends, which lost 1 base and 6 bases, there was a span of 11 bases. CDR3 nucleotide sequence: TGTGCCAGCAGCTTGAGGGCCGCGGGCAATGAGCAGTTCTTC. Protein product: CASSLRAAGNEQFF.

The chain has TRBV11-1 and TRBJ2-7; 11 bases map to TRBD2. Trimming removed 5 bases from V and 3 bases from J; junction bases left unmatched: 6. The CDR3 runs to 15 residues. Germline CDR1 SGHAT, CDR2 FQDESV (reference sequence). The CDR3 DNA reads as TGTGCCAGCAGCCCCGGGACTAGCGGAAACTACGAGCAGTACTTC. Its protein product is CASSPGTSGNYEQYF.

The CDR3 DNA is TGTGCCACCAGTGACCCTTTCGCGGGGGGTATCAATGAGCAGTTCTTC. Translated: CATSDPFAGGINEQFF. V usage is TRBV24-1 and J usage is TRBJ2-1; 8 nucleotides match TRBD2. CDR3 size: 16 residues. V was clipped by 4 bases and J by 6 bases; unmatched bases: 10. Germline V gives CDR1 KGHDR, CDR2 SFDVKD.

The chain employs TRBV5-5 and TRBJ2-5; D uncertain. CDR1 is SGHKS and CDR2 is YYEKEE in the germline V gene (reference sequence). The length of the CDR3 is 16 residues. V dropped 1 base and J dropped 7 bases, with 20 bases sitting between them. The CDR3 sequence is CASSLFLSGLMGTQYF. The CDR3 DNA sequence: TGTGCCAGCAGCTTGTTTCTATCAGGCCTTATGGGGACCCAGTACTTC.